One and the same sample provided the 27 T cell receptor beta chains below, sequenced in a study of blood T cells in healthy people across ages. A second about 7 to 11 cycle PCR used barcoded and J-beta primers. Using its own MiXCR run on the 5' RACE reads, TCRdb lists one record per CDR3 protein. The top ten clones hold approximately 0.79% of a sample with about 1 million distinct CDR3 sequences, almost 25% of them seen once. These same data were also listed under a study on T cells of mothers and their children.

Sample: blood. Every receptor here comes from a girl aged 2 to 9 in good health.

The V gene is TRBV20-1, the J gene TRBJ2-2, with D hard to call. Germline-derived CDR1 and CDR2 are DFQATT and SNEGSKA (reference sequence). This CDR3 is 12 amino acids long. Deletions cut 3 bases from V and 6 bases from J, with 8 bases between. The CDR3 loop is CSASAHSGELFF. The CDR3 nucleotides read TGCAGTGCTAGCGCGCATTCCGGGGAGCTGTTTTTT.

J is TRBJ2-3 and V is TRBV6-1; D gene uncertain. V shed 8 bases and J shed 4 bases, with 13 bases lying between them. Germline values: CDR1 MNHNS, CDR2 SASEGT. The length of the CDR3 is 13 residues. In DNA form, the CDR3 reads TGTGCCAGCGCCGTGGAGTTGGCAGATACGCAGTATTTT. Translating gives CASAVELADTQYF.

This clonotype has only a few counts. The chain couples TRBV4-2 to TRBJ1-1; no clear D gene. Trimming took off 0 bases at V and 4 bases at J, with 9 bases between the two ends. The CDR3 contains 14 residues. Germline-derived CDR1 and CDR2 are LGHNA and YNFKEQ. For the CDR3, the DNA is TGTGCCAGCAGCCAAGATTTGGGTTTCACTGAAGCTTTCTTT. It translates to CASSQDLGFTEAFF.

This clonotype was seen only a few times. The chain links TRBV14 to TRBJ2-3; D possibly corresponds to TRBD2 (5 bases). The V end lost 1 base, the J end lost 8 bases, and 10 bases lay between the germline ends. The V gene's germline CDR1 is SGHDN and CDR2 FVKESK. CDR3 size: 13 residues. The CDR3 loop reads CASSQGGARTQYF. DNA for the CDR3: TGTGCCAGCAGCCAAGGGGGAGCACGTACGCAGTATTTT.

This sequence joins TRBV4-1 and TRBJ1-4; D is ambiguous. Germline-derived CDR1 and CDR2 are MGHRA and YSYEKL. The ends were cut back, 6 bases at V and 4 bases at J, with 15 bases in the middle. This CDR3 comprises 15 residues. The CDR3 reads CASRLTWTDNEKLFF. CDR3 sequence (DNA): TGCGCCAGCAGGTTAACGTGGACCGATAATGAAAAACTGTTTTTT.

The gene calls are TRBV20-1 and TRBJ2-5, with TRBD2 matching over 8 bases. There are 17 residues in the CDR3. Germline loops: CDR1 DFQATT, CDR2 SNEGSKA (reference sequence). With 1 base clipped from V and 5 bases from J, the junction kept 15 bases outside the gene matches. CDR3 sequence (DNA): TGCAGTGCTAGAGGGGCGGGAATCGGGGGGGCCGTGGAGACCCAGTACTTC. This codes for CSARGAGIGGAVETQYF.

This clonotype was detected ten times or more. The rearrangement uses TRBV27 and TRBJ1-6, with a tentative D call TRBD1 (6 bases). Trimming left V 2 bases short and J 6 bases short, with 14 bases between. From germline, CDR1 is MNHEY and CDR2 SMNVEV (reference sequence). The CDR3 extends over 16 amino acids. CDR3 nucleotide sequence: TGTGCCAGCAGTTTACGCCCGGACAGATTTAATTCACCCCTCCACTTT. It encodes CASSLRPDRFNSPLHF.

The CDR3 region is CASRGTGGGEQYF. In nucleotides, the CDR3 is TGCGCCAGCCGGGGGACAGGGGGCGGTGAGCAGTACTTC. This rearrangement joins TRBV4-1 to TRBJ2-5, with 12 bases that match TRBD1. CDR3 length: 13 amino acids. The V segment lost 8 bases and the J segment 11 bases; nucleotides outside the gene matches: 9. Germline CDR1 is MGHRA and CDR2 is YSYEKL.

This clonotype has more than one count but fewer than ten. The rearrangement joins TRBV3-1 to TRBJ2-7, with D perhaps TRBD1 (5 bases). Germline CDR1 LGHDT, CDR2 YNNKEL (reference sequence). Trimming stripped 1 base from V and 9 bases from J, with 19 bases between. The length of the CDR3 is 15 residues. CDR3 nucleotides: TGTGCCAGCAGCCAAGGATGGCAGGGTAGATGGGTGCAGTACTTC. This gives the protein CASSQGWQGRWVQYF.

V is TRBV7-3 and J is TRBJ2-7; 7 bases line up with TRBD1. V lost 5 bases to trimming and J lost 5 bases; unmatched junction nucleotides: 9. Per germline, CDR1 SGHTA and CDR2 FQGTGA. CDR3 length: 14 residues. In DNA form, the CDR3 reads TGTGCCAGCAGCATGACAGGGTCCGCCCACGAGCAGTACTTC. The encoded protein is CASSMTGSAHEQYF.

The CDR3, as DNA: TGCAGTGCTAGAGATTTCAGGACGAATGAGCAGTTCTTC. This sequence encodes CSARDFRTNEQFF. This sequence joins TRBV20-1 and TRBJ2-1, with no clear D. CDR3 length: 13 residues. V was clipped by 0 bases and J by 7 bases, with 10 bases between them. Per germline, CDR1 DFQATT and CDR2 SNEGSKA (reference sequence).

J is TRBJ2-7 and V is TRBV7-9, with 15 bases matching TRBD2. Germline assignment: CDR1 SEHNR and CDR2 FQNEAQ (reference sequence). The CDR3 loop spans 17 amino acids. The J segment lost 4 bases and the V segment lost 4 bases, leaving 8 bases of the junction unmatched. The DNA for the CDR3 is TGTGCCAGCAGCTCCGCGGGACTAGCGGGAGGAGTGTACGAGCAGTACTTC. This gives the protein CASSSAGLAGGVYEQYF.

The chain is built from TRBV5-1 and TRBJ2-5; TRBD2 is a possible D gene (5 bases). Trimming pared 2 bases from V and 5 bases from J, leaving 22 bases between. Germline V gene data show CDR1 as SGHRS and CDR2 as YFSETQ. The CDR3 loop spans 17 amino acids. CDR3 protein: CASSFGVDGRIGETQYF. For the CDR3, the DNA is TGCGCCAGCAGCTTCGGGGTAGACGGACGGATCGGGGAGACCCAGTACTTC.

On this clonotype itself: This could be a read error, since a much larger clone is one nucleotide away. The V call is TRBV13, the J call TRBJ1-1, with 7 bases that match TRBD1. Looked up from germline, CDR1 is PRHDT and CDR2 is FYEKMQ (reference sequence). Losses at the gene ends were 8 bases for V and 6 bases for J; bases not matched to a gene: 0. The CDR3 has 10 residues. The chain's CDR3 is CASQGAEAFF. The CDR3, as DNA: TGTGCCAGCCAGGGGGCTGAAGCTTTCTTT.

This clonotype was seen repeatedly, ten times or more. This chain links TRBV7-9 with TRBJ2-1; the D is unclear. The CDR3 sequence is 12 residues long. Germline V gives CDR1 SEHNR, CDR2 FQNEAQ (reference sequence). The ends were cut back, 2 bases at V and 10 bases at J, with 9 bases in the middle. The CDR3 loop is CASSLIGREQFF. CDR3 sequence (DNA): TGTGCCAGCAGCTTAATCGGAAGGGAGCAGTTCTTC.

This chain's CDR3 is CASSPTGMGNQPQHF. In DNA, the CDR3 is TGCGCCAGCAGCCCGACAGGGATGGGCAATCAGCCCCAGCATTTT. The genes are TRBV5-1 and TRBJ1-5; 7 positions agree with TRBD1. Trimming removed 4 bases from V and 2 bases from J; junction bases left unmatched: 6. This CDR3 comprises 15 residues. Germline CDR1 SGHRS, CDR2 YFSETQ.

This clonotype has only a few counts. The chain combines TRBV5-6 with TRBJ2-1; a weak D match, TRBD2 (6 bases). The germline V gene encodes CDR1 SGHDT and CDR2 YYEEEE. Trimming removed 2 bases from V and 8 bases from J, with 17 bases in between. This CDR3 comprises 15 residues. The CDR3 reads CASSFPGLPTDEQFF. CDR3 DNA: TGTGCCAGCAGCTTCCCGGGACTCCCGACGGATGAGCAGTTCTTC.

The rearrangement links TRBV9 to TRBJ2-5; D might be TRBD2 (5 bases). The germline V gene encodes CDR1 SGDLS and CDR2 YYNGEE. The length of the CDR3 is 15 residues. Between the trimmed V and J ends, which lost 2 bases and 4 bases, there was a span of 15 bases. The CDR3 loop reads CASSVHNEGGETQYF. The DNA of the CDR3 is TGTGCCAGCAGCGTTCACAACGAGGGCGGAGAGACCCAGTACTTC.

This chain connects TRBV3-1 to TRBJ2-4; 11 bases agree with TRBD2. Germline V lookup: CDR1 LGHDT, CDR2 YNNKEL (reference sequence). The CDR3 length is 16 residues. V lost 0 bases, J lost 5 bases, and 3 bases stayed unmatched. The CDR3 bases are TGTGCCAGCAGCCAAGATTGGGGACTAGCGGAAAACATTCAGTACTTC. Amino acids: CASSQDWGLAENIQYF.

This clonotype occurred a few times. This rearrangement joins TRBV7-9 to TRBJ2-7; D gene ambiguous. The CDR3 consists of 13 residues. V lost 2 bases and J 5 bases, leaving 10 bases between the germline ends. Looked up from germline, CDR1 is SEHNR and CDR2 is FQNEAQ (reference sequence). CDR3 bases: TGTGCCAGCAGCTTAAGCGTGGGTCACGAGCAGTACTTC. It encodes CASSLSVGHEQYF.

The chain uses TRBV29-1 and TRBJ2-7; D is possibly TRBD1 (5 bases). Looked up from germline, CDR1 is SQVTM and CDR2 is ANQGSEA. Deletions cut 4 bases from V and 2 bases from J, with 9 bases between. CDR3 length: 12 amino acids. The CDR3: CSVVLGAYEQYF. The CDR3 nucleotides are TGCAGCGTTGTTCTAGGGGCCTACGAGCAGTACTTC.

CDR3 nucleotide sequence: TGTGCCAGCGTACAACCCGGGACAGGGAAGCGTGGCTACACCTTC. This gives the protein CASVQPGTGKRGYTF. The V and J genes are TRBV7-9 and TRBJ1-2, with TRBD1 matching 9 bases. The CDR3 sequence is 15 residues long. V was clipped by 8 bases and J by 7 bases; unmatched bases: 14. Germline values: CDR1 SEHNR, CDR2 FQNEAQ (reference sequence).

The rearrangement links TRBV13 to TRBJ2-7; D call uncertain. This CDR3 is 13 amino acids long. Germline V gives CDR1 PRHDT, CDR2 FYEKMQ (reference sequence). V gave up 3 bases and J gave up 2 bases, with 8 bases separating them. The CDR3: CASSFYTTYEQYF. CDR3 in DNA: TGTGCCAGCAGCTTCTACACCACCTACGAGCAGTACTTC.

This chain links TRBV27 with TRBJ2-1, with 7 nucleotides matching TRBD1. The CDR3 contains 16 residues. CDR1 is MNHEY, CDR2 SMNVEV, per germline (reference sequence). V was clipped by 7 bases and J by 2 bases; unmatched bases: 11. CDR3 in DNA: TGTGCCAGCACCGAGGCCGGGACAGTGGCCTACAATGAGCAGTTCTTC. Residues: CASTEAGTVAYNEQFF.

Note on this clonotype: Germline is not matched at one junction end, which may reflect a read error. The J gene is TRBJ2-7, the V gene TRBV20-1; TRBD1 is a possible D gene (5 bases). The length of the CDR3 is 13 residues. The germline V gene has CDR1 DFQATT and CDR2 SNEGSKA (reference sequence). CDR3 coding DNA: TGCAGTGCTAGGTCACAGGCCTTAAGTGAGCGGTACTTC. Translated, it gives CSARSQALSERYF.

This clonotype appeared a few times. The chain combines TRBV6-1 with TRBJ2-5; D possibly corresponds to TRBD2 (7 bases). The J call is in doubt because the DNA end fits TRBJ2-7 better. Looked up from germline, CDR1 is MNHNS and CDR2 is SASEGT. This CDR3 has 16 amino acids. This chain's CDR3 is CASSERGRDYQSEQYF. CDR3 coding DNA: TGTGCCAGCAGTGAAAGGGGGAGGGACTATCAAAGCGAGCAGTACTTC.

This clonotype has only a few counts. This chain joins TRBV2 and TRBJ1-2, with D maybe TRBD1 (6 bases). CDR3 length equals 13 residues. From germline, CDR1 is SNHLY and CDR2 FYNNEI. V lost 7 bases and J 7 bases, leaving 16 bases between the germline ends. The CDR3 sequence is CASTFDRRRGYTF. CDR3 bases: TGTGCCAGCACCTTTGACAGGCGGCGTGGCTACACCTTC.